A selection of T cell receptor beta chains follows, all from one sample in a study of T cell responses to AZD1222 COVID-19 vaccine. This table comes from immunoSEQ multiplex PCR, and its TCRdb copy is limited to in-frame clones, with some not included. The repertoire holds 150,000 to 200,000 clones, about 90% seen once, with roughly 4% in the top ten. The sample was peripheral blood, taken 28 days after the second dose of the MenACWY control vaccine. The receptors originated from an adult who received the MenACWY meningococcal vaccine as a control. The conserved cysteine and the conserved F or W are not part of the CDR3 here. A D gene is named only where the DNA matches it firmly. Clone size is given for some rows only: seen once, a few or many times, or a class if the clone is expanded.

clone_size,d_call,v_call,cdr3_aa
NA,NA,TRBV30,AWSPDRRSNQPQH
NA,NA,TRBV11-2,ASSLDPPGYGANVLT
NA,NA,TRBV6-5,ASSYHRLMNTEAF
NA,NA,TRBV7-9,ASSLAPIDNSPLH
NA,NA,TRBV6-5,ASSSPTQGSHNEQF
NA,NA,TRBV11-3,ASSCEGDVYGYT
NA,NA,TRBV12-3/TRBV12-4,ASSREIYEQY
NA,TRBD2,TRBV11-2,ASSLNPPGAGDEQF
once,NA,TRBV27,ASSRQFEGRKGDTEAF
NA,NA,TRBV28,ASSFRTAFYGYT
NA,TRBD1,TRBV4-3,ASSQDETGIGNTIY
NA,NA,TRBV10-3,AINNGELNYGYT
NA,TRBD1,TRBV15,ATSRQGGSEKLF
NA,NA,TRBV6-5,ASSRDKRNTIY
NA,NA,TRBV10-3,AITWSPADEQF
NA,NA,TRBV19,ASTPPDSYTGELF
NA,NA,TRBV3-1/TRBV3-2,ASSQDSTWDIHRLETQY
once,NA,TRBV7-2,ASSRTGREDYGYT
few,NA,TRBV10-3,AISAGNLYGYT
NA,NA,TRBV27,ASSKPGPHEQY
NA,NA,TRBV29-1,SVGQQGTEAF
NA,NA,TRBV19,ASSIRPGVEPQH
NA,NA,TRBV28,ASSLTGTLAGANVLT
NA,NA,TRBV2,ASSVSRNSPLH
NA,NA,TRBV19,ASGINHRVHTEAF
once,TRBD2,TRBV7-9,ASSLGLAGLYNEQF
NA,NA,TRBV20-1,SASYSQETQY
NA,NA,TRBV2,ASSLIRDEKLF
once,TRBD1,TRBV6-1,ASSEGQGISSPLH
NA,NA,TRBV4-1,ASSQAAGFPDTQY
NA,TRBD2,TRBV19,ATYGQGTSGAYNEQF
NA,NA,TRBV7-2,ASSSQPGQNTGELF
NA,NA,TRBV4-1,ASSQARVETQY
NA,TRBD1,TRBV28,ASRNRGNYGYT
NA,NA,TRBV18,ASSPPQVLSYEQY
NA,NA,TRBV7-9,ASSLRGAGYEQY
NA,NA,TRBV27,ASWRGASYEQY
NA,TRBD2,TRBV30,AWSFWEGLASTDTQY
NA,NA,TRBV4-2,ASSQDRRSSGNTIY
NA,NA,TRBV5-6,ASSLWTAST
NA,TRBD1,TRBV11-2,ASSSEGQWGEKLF
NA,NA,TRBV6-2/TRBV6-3,ASSYSGRVGTQY
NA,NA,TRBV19,ASSTGTTGSNQPQH
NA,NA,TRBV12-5,ASGHRDPRVNTEAF
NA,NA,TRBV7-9,ASTPSTGATEAF
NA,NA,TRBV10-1,ASSLAVNTGELF